This TCR beta chain appears in the sequencing data of a study of cytomegalovirus exposure and HLA in healthy donors. This CDR3 comprises 17 residues. V was pared by 4 bases and J by 5 bases, with 6 bases of the junction left unmatched. Germline V lookup: CDR1 SGHAT, CDR2 FQNNGV. Note on this clone: The antigen is unknown.

Findings and limits, study-wide: What TCR beta sequences reportedly achieved was accurate prediction of HLA-A and HLA-B alleles in most subjects. In a later analysis, TCR beta V- and J-gene trimming was associated with a missense DCLRE1C variant.

A multiplex PCR was run with 60 Vbeta primers and 13 Jbeta primers. This table comes from immunoSEQ multiplex PCR, and its TCRdb copy is limited to in-frame clones, with some not included. Among 140,000 to 150,000 clones, 80% were seen once, and the ten largest hold approximately 4.1%. The sequenced sample consisted of PBMCs. The chain is built from TRBV11-2 and TRBJ2-1; 15 bases match TRBD2. The source is a man in his forties in good health and CMV-seronegative. The CDR3, as DNA: TGTGCCAGCAGCTCTCGGACTAGCGGGGGGGTGAACAATGAGCAGTTCTTC. It specifies CASSSRTSGGVNNEQFF.